This TCR beta chain is drawn from a study of regulatory T cells in long-lasting Graves disease. This clonotype was counted only a few times. The sample's time point: newly diagnosed GD, antithyroid drugs for less than 3 months. PBMCs provided the RNA from which the TCR library was made. Germline lookup yields CDR1 MGHDK and CDR2 SYGVNS. This CDR3 region has 13 residues. The V segment lost 8 bases and the J segment 6 bases; nucleotides outside the gene matches: 9. Construction of the TCR beta libraries employed iRepertoire HTBI primers in conjunction with Arm-PCR of CDR3 regions. TCRdb fed the multiplex PCR reads into MiXCR, producing one record per CDR3 protein. Of some 250,000 distinct CDR3 sequences in the sample, approximately 20% were seen once. The data also belong to a second study, concerning T cells in Graves' hyperthyroidism and ophthalmopathy.

Sequences were derived from peripheral blood mononuclear cells (PBMCs), sampled at new diagnosis, from a patient treated with antithyroid drugs. V is TRBV25-1 and J is TRBJ1-1; 7 bases fit TRBD1. The receptor was derived from a woman in her twenties or thirties with Graves disease. The CDR3 here is CASLGGQRAEAFF. For the CDR3, the DNA is TGTGCCAGCTTAGGGGGCCAAAGGGCTGAAGCTTTCTTT.